This T cell receptor beta chain was found in a study of blood T cell repertoires in COVID-19. Study information: Acute-phase and convalescent COVID-19 samples originated in the United States, Italy and Spain.

J gave up 7 bases and V 1 base, and 5 bases lay outside the gene matches. The CDR3 runs to 14 residues. CDR1 LGHDT and CDR2 YNNKEL come from the germline V gene (reference sequence). In the original processing: Estimation of nucleated cell counts relied on the amplification of reference gene primers. Only in-frame clones appear in the TCRdb table, and some are missing; sequencing was by immunoSEQ multiplex PCR. The V and J calls and clone size were taken over from that table, and D and trimming were inferred from the DNA. The sample yields roughly 130,000 clones, around 83% seen once. Those enrolled in Seattle joined during active infection and were followed longitudinally afterward.

The TCR originated in a man between 25 and 39 years old with COVID-19, enrolled during active disease. The chain employs TRBV3-1 (or the pseudogene TRBV3-2) and TRBJ1-1; 8 bases are a match to TRBD1. The sample was peripheral blood. CDR3 in amino acids: CASSQVQGASEAFF. In DNA, the CDR3 is TGTGCCAGCAGCCAAGTTCAGGGGGCCAGTGAAGCTTTCTTT.